The 26 T cell receptor beta chains below come from one sample, sequenced in a study of T cell repertoires in cytomegalovirus infection. These TCRs' antigens remain unknown. TCRdb analysed the reads with MiXCR anew, one entry per CDR3 protein. The sample lists roughly 120,000 distinct CDR3 sequences; roughly 30% were seen once. Specimen: CD8+ T cells from cultured PBMCs, collected from culture after CMV antigen stimulation. The receptors stem from a human donor in good health (CMV status not recorded). Some clones in this sample may be carry-over from other donors' samples.

The rearrangement uses TRBV27 and TRBJ1-2; D gene ambiguous. Germline CDR1 reads MNHEY; CDR2 reads SMNVEV (reference sequence). V was clipped by 5 bases and J by 5 bases, with 18 bases between them. This CDR3 is 15 amino acids long. This chain's CDR3 is CASSQTSFGGYGYTF. Here the CDR3 DNA reads TGTGCCAGCAGTCAAACCTCGTTCGGAGGGTATGGCTACACCTTC.

This clonotype showed up just a few times. The chain uses TRBV7-9 and TRBJ2-2; D remains unclear. V was clipped by 3 bases and J by 1 base, with 3 bases between them. The V gene's germline CDR1 is SEHNR and CDR2 FQNEAQ (reference sequence). The CDR3 covers 13 residues. This CDR3 reads CASSFENTGELFF. The CDR3, as DNA: TGTGCCAGCAGCTTTGAGAACACCGGGGAGCTGTTTTTT.

The chain links TRBV6-4 to TRBJ2-1, with 8 bases lining up with TRBD2. The CDR3 extends over 14 amino acids. V shed 5 bases and J 6 bases; nucleotides not matched to a gene: 6. Per the germline V gene, CDR1 is MRHNA and CDR2 is SNTAGT. The CDR3 loop is CASSLAGGSNEQFF. For the CDR3, the DNA is TGTGCCAGCAGTCTGGCGGGAGGTAGCAATGAGCAGTTCTTC.

This clonotype has just a few counts. The chain carries TRBV27 and TRBJ2-7, with TRBD1 as a possible D gene (5 bases). The CDR3 contains 13 residues. Deletions cut 3 bases from V and 3 bases from J, with 9 bases between. Germline V gene sequence: CDR1 MNHEY, CDR2 SMNVEV (reference sequence). DNA of the CDR3: TGTGCCAGCAGTTTGACAGAGCTCTACGAGCAGTACTTC. Amino acid sequence: CASSLTELYEQYF.

This clonotype has more than one count but fewer than ten. DNA of the CDR3: TGTGCCAGCAGCCTTGACCGGGGCCGTGCCTACGAGCAGTACTTC. Protein: CASSLDRGRAYEQYF. This sequence joins TRBV6-1 and TRBJ2-7; the D call may be TRBD1 or TRBD2 (5 bases each). The V end lost 6 bases, the J end lost 2 bases, and 17 bases lay between the germline ends. From germline, CDR1 is MNHNS and CDR2 SASEGT. The CDR3 runs to 15 residues.

This clonotype was counted between two and nine times. V is TRBV28 and J is TRBJ1-6; TRBD1 matches at 9 bases. The CDR3 has 15 residues. Germline trimming cut 7 bases from V and 9 bases from J; bases unmatched to any gene: 10. Germline V gives CDR1 MDHEN, CDR2 SYDVKM. The CDR3 DNA reads as TGTGCCAGCACATGGGACAGGGCAGGGAGTTCACCCCTCCACTTT. It is translated as CASTWDRAGSSPLHF.

This clonotype was detected only a few times. The chain recombines TRBV7-9 with TRBJ1-5; 7 nucleotides align to TRBD1. V dropped 1 base and J dropped 3; count of bases not matched to a gene: 6. The length of the CDR3 is 16 residues. Germline V lookup: CDR1 SEHNR, CDR2 FQNEAQ (reference sequence). The CDR3 nucleotides read TGTGCCAGCAGCTTAGGAGCAGGGGGGGCCAATCAGCCCCAGCATTTT. Amino acid sequence: CASSLGAGGANQPQHF. The full variable domain, in which reference TRBV7-9 and TRBJ1-5 provide the parts outside the CDR3, is DTGVSQNPRHKITKRGQNVTFRCDPISEHNRLYWYRQTLGQGPEFLTYFQNEAQLEKSRLLSDRFSAERPKGSFSTLEIQRTEQGDSAMYLCASSLGAGGANQPQHFGDGTRLSIL.

The V and J genes are TRBV2 and TRBJ2-7; 8 positions agree with TRBD1. CDR3 length: 15 amino acids. Germline assignment: CDR1 SNHLY and CDR2 FYNNEI. Trimming cost V 3 bases and J 6 bases; bases outside gene matches: 10. The CDR3 DNA follows: TGTGCCAGCAGTGAGAGCTGGGACAGGCCTACCGAGCAGTACTTC. It yields the protein CASSESWDRPTEQYF.

This clonotype was counted only a few times. The chain uses TRBV12-3 or TRBV12-4 and TRBJ2-3; the D gene could be TRBD1 or TRBD2 (5 bases each). Between the trimmed V and J ends, which lost 3 bases and 0 bases, there was a span of 10 bases. The CDR3 totals 15 residues. Here the CDR3 reads CASSLGTPSTDTQYF. CDR3 sequence (DNA): TGTGCCAGCAGTTTGGGGACGCCAAGCACAGATACGCAGTATTTT.

This clonotype was observed a handful of times. The genes are TRBV12-3 or TRBV12-4 and TRBJ2-2; D is unclear. V lost 4 bases to trimming and J lost 1 base, with 10 bases between them. The length of the CDR3 is 15 residues. CDR3 sequence (DNA): TGTGCCAGCAGTTGGGCAAATAAGAACACCGGGGAGCTGTTTTTT. Protein: CASSWANKNTGELFF.

A single count supports this clonotype. This chain links TRBV19 with TRBJ1-2, with D perhaps matching TRBD1 (5 bases). The germline gives CDR1 LNHDA, CDR2 SQIVND (reference sequence). Trimming took off 4 bases at V and 6 bases at J, with 12 bases between the two ends. The CDR3 sequence is 13 residues long. Here the CDR3 reads CASSTRAWDGYTF. The CDR3 DNA reads as TGTGCCAGTAGTACCAGGGCGTGGGATGGCTACACCTTC. The entire variable domain, with the rest obtained from reference TRBV19 and TRBJ1-2, is as follows: DGGITQSPKYLFRKEGQNVTLSCEQNLNHDAMYWYRQDPGQGLRLIYYSQIVNDFQKGDIAEGYSVSREKKESFPLTVTSAQKNPTAFYLCASSTRAWDGYTFGSGTRLTVV.

This clonotype showed up just a few times. The gene calls are TRBV28 and TRBJ1-5; 8 nucleotides line up with TRBD1. V gave up 2 bases and J gave up 5 bases; unmatched junction bases: 8. CDR1 is MDHEN, CDR2 SYDVKM, per germline. This CDR3 is built from 16 residues. CDR3 DNA: TGTGCCAGCAGTTTACCCTACCAACAGGGGGATCAGCCCCAGCATTTT. Residues: CASSLPYQQGDQPQHF.

The rearrangement uses TRBV14 and TRBJ2-1; 7 bases are shared with TRBD2. The CDR3 sequence is 16 residues long. The trim removed 0 bases at V and 2 bases at J, leaving 4 bases unmatched. Looked up from germline, CDR1 is SGHDN and CDR2 is FVKESK. Written as DNA, the CDR3 is TGTGCCAGCAGCCAAGAGGGGGGGATAGCCTACAATGAGCAGTTCTTC. This codes for CASSQEGGIAYNEQFF.

This chain uses TRBV6-1 with TRBJ1-4, with D perhaps TRBD1 (6 bases). V lost 7 bases and J lost 3, with 9 bases in between. Germline CDR1 is MNHNS and CDR2 is SASEGT. This CDR3 region has 13 residues. CDR3 amino acids: CASKDRSNEKLFF. As DNA, the CDR3 is TGTGCCAGCAAAGACAGGTCTAATGAAAAACTGTTTTTT.

The chain employs TRBV7-9 and TRBJ1-1; D is perhaps TRBD1 (6 bases). Germline-derived CDR1 and CDR2 are SEHNR and FQNEAQ (reference sequence). V was trimmed by 1 base and J by 8 bases, leaving 14 bases between them. The CDR3 has 14 amino acids. The CDR3 nucleotides read TGTGCCAGCAGCTTAGGGGGGGCAGAGCTCGAAGCTTTCTTT. Translating it yields CASSLGGAELEAFF.

The chain combines TRBV19 with TRBJ1-6; no definite D call. The V end lost 3 bases, the J end lost 10 bases, and 10 bases lay between the germline ends. This CDR3 is built from 13 residues. The germline V gene encodes CDR1 LNHDA and CDR2 SQIVND (reference sequence). DNA for the CDR3: TGTGCCAGTAGTATGGGAATTAACTCACCCCTCCACTTT. Amino acid sequence: CASSMGINSPLHF.

This clonotype has at least ten counts. The chain combines TRBV7-6 with TRBJ2-2, with TRBD2 identical over 7 bases. The CDR3 extends over 14 amino acids. With V trimmed by 5 bases and J by 4 bases, 4 bases remained unmatched. CDR1 is SGHVS and CDR2 is FNYEAQ in the germline V gene. Here the CDR3 reads CASSLGGGTGELFF. As DNA, the CDR3 is TGTGCCAGCAGCCTGGGGGGGGGCACCGGGGAGCTGTTTTTT. Combining the CDR3 with reference TRBV7-6 and TRBJ2-2 gives the whole variable domain GAGVSQSPRYKVTKRGQDVALRCDPISGHVSLYWYRQALGQGPEFLTYFNYEAQQDKSGLPNDRFSAERPEGSISTLTIQRTEQRDSAMYRCASSLGGGTGELFFGEGSRLTVL.

This clonotype was detected ten times or more. V is TRBV27 and J is TRBJ2-7, with a tentative D call TRBD1 (5 bases). The CDR3 sequence is 13 residues long. CDR1 MNHEY and CDR2 SMNVEV come from the germline V gene (reference sequence). Between the trimmed V and J ends, which lost 3 bases and 1 base, there was a span of 7 bases. As DNA, the CDR3 is TGTGCCAGCAGTTTCGCAGGGTCCTACGAGCAGTACTTC. Its protein product is CASSFAGSYEQYF.

Concerning this clonotype itself: The germline gene is not matched at one end of the junction; a read error may be the cause. This chain connects TRBV27 to TRBJ2-7; D ambiguous. Germline V gene sequence: CDR1 MNHEY, CDR2 SMNVEV (reference sequence). The CDR3 loop spans 12 amino acids. In DNA form, the CDR3 reads TGTGCCAGCTGGTCCGTCTCCTGCGAGCAGTACTTC. It specifies CASWSVSCEQYF.

In its sample, this clonotype was seen a few times. V and J are TRBV4-1 and TRBJ2-3; TRBD2 matches 9 bases. There are 16 residues in the CDR3. CDR1 and CDR2 (germline): MGHRA, YSYEKL. V lost 1 base, J lost 2 bases, and 4 bases stayed unmatched. Here the CDR3 DNA reads TGCGCCAGCAGCCAAGGGCGGGGGGGGGACACAGATACGCAGTATTTT. Amino acids: CASSQGRGGDTDTQYF.

This clonotype was seen repeatedly, ten times or more. The J gene is TRBJ1-1, the V gene TRBV12-3 or TRBV12-4, with D unresolved. V lost 4 bases, J lost 2 bases, and 14 bases lay in between. This CDR3 has 15 amino acids. As DNA, the CDR3 is TGTGCCAGCAGTTCGATCCAATATATTAACACTGAAGCTTTCTTT. Protein sequence: CASSSIQYINTEAFF.

This chain links TRBV12-3 or TRBV12-4 with TRBJ1-3; D gene unclear. Trimming removed 6 bases at V and 3 bases at J, with 6 bases between. CDR3 size: 12 residues. In nucleotides, the CDR3 is TGTGCCAGCAGGCTTGGTGGAAACACCATATATTTT. Translating gives CASRLGGNTIYF.

This clonotype was recorded a few times. This chain uses TRBV12-3 or TRBV12-4 with TRBJ2-1; 7 bases match TRBD1. CDR3 length: 18 amino acids. J was trimmed by 3 bases and V by 2 bases; bases with no gene match: 13. The CDR3 DNA follows: TGTGCCAGCAGTTTAATCCCTGGGACAGCCGCACTCTACAATGAGCAGTTCTTC. It codes for CASSLIPGTAALYNEQFF.

The chain carries TRBV6-1 and TRBJ1-6; D gene unclear. Per the germline V gene, CDR1 is MNHNS and CDR2 is SASEGT. Trimming removed 1 base from V and 7 bases from J, with 14 bases in between. The CDR3 length is 16 residues. The CDR3 sequence: CASSEESWAGNSPLHF. The CDR3 DNA is TGTGCCAGCAGTGAAGAATCCTGGGCCGGCAATTCACCCCTCCACTTT.

This clonotype was counted ten times or more. Here the CDR3 reads CASSWTPGWTGVDEQFF. CDR3 nucleotide sequence: TGTGCCAGCAGCTGGACCCCCGGTTGGACAGGGGTGGACGAGCAGTTCTTC. The chain recombines TRBV7-8 with TRBJ2-1, with 9 bases fitting TRBD1. V was pared by 4 bases and J by 10 bases, with 17 bases of the junction left unmatched. This CDR3 comprises 17 residues. Germline V gives CDR1 SGHVS, CDR2 FQNEAQ.

The chain has TRBV12-3 or TRBV12-4 and TRBJ1-5; D unclear. V was trimmed by 5 bases and J by 2 bases, leaving 4 bases between them. This CDR3 contains 12 residues. CDR3 amino acids: CASSPRNQPQHF. The CDR3 nucleotides read TGTGCCAGCAGTCCGCGCAATCAGCCCCAGCATTTT.